This T cell receptor (beta chain) emerged from a study of blood T cells in healthy people across ages. Study results and caveats: When set beside aged donors, long-lived donors presented more naive CD4+ cells and higher diversity. A roughly linear fall in TCR beta diversity per million T cells was seen with increasing age.

This CDR3 comprises 17 residues. The germline gives CDR1 SEHNR, CDR2 FQNEAQ (reference sequence). A note on this clonotype: Its antigen remains unknown. A junction end diverges from the germline sequence, so it may reflect a read error.

Then a second PCR, running roughly 7 to 11 cycles, was carried out with a sample-barcoded 5' primer and a J-beta primer mix. MiXCR, applied by TCRdb to the 5' RACE reads, yields one record per CDR3 protein. Of about 1.1 million distinct CDR3 sequences in the sample, more than 30% are singletons; the top ten hold about an eighth. With each sample, at least 5.5 micrograms of total RNA were extracted. The sequence came from a young man in good health. Material for sequencing was blood. The J gene is TRBJ1-1, the V gene TRBV7-9; 7 bases are a match to TRBD1. Here the CDR3 DNA reads TGTGTCAGCAGCTTAGAACGGATTGGACAGGCCGTCTGGGAAGCTTTCTTT. Translating it yields CVSSLERIGQAVWEAFF.